The 20 T cell receptor beta chains in this list originate from one sample, sequenced in a study of blood T cell repertoires in COVID-19. Clones were sequenced by immunoSEQ multiplex PCR, and TCRdb holds only the in-frame ones, with some missing. The sample contains about 200,000 clones, around three quarters of which appear only once. The sample was peripheral blood. The origin of the receptors is a woman in her sixties or seventies with acute or convalescent COVID-19.

This rearrangement joins TRBV10-3 to TRBJ2-1; D remains ambiguous. The CDR3 extends over 15 amino acids. The V gene's germline CDR1 is ENHRY and CDR2 SYGVKD. Trimming removed 10 bases from V and 0 bases from J, with 16 bases in between. CDR3 DNA: TGTGCCACCGCTGGTGGGCAGAGCTCCTACAATGAGCAGTTCTTC. Its protein is CATAGGQSSYNEQFF.

V and J are TRBV6-2 or TRBV6-3 and TRBJ1-2; D not resolved. The CDR3 totals 14 residues. Germline V gene data show CDR1 as MNHEY and CDR2 as SVGEGT. The germline V and J ends were trimmed by 6 bases and 0 bases, with 11 bases remaining between them. The CDR3: CASSRSTSNYGYTF. CDR3 nucleotides: TGTGCCAGCAGCCGTTCTACCTCTAACTATGGCTACACCTTC.

A single count supports this clone. This chain joins TRBV21-1 and TRBJ2-3; the tabulated D call, TRBD2, remains unverified against the DNA. TRBV21-1 is designated a pseudogene. The length of the CDR3 is 17 residues. CDR3 sequence reads: CASSKGRRGLCTDTQYF. The CDR3 DNA sequence: TGTGCCAGCAGCAAAGGAAGGCGGGGCCTGTGCACAGATACGCAGTATTTT.

The chain carries TRBV7-2 and TRBJ1-5; TRBD1 might be the D (5 bases). CDR3 length: 15 residues. Germline V CDR1 and CDR2: SGHTA, FQGNSA. Trimming left V 1 base short and J 5 bases short, with 12 bases between. The DNA of the CDR3 is TGTGCCAGCAGCTTAGGCGGGACTCCCTATCAGCCCCAGCATTTT. It yields the protein CASSLGGTPYQPQHF.

This clone was observed a single time. The V and J genes are TRBV4-2 and TRBJ2-3; 13 bases agree with TRBD2. The length of the CDR3 is 16 residues. Germline V CDR1 and CDR2: LGHNA, YNFKEQ. Trimming cost V 4 bases and J 5 bases; bases outside gene matches: 6. The CDR3 spells CASSPTSGGAVDTQYF. For the CDR3, the DNA is TGTGCCAGCAGCCCCACTAGCGGGGGGGCAGTAGATACGCAGTATTTT.

A single count supports this clone. V usage is TRBV30 and J usage is TRBJ2-7, with D tentatively TRBD2 (5 bases). V lost 1 base, J lost 4 bases, and 8 bases lay in between. The CDR3 is 12 residues long. Germline CDR1 reads GTSNPN; CDR2 reads SVGIG (reference sequence). The CDR3 loop is CAWSGGLYEQYF. The CDR3 DNA reads TGTGCCTGGAGTGGCGGGTTATACGAGCAGTACTTC.

The chain combines TRBV4-1 with TRBJ1-5; TRBD1 might be the D (5 bases). CDR1 is MGHRA, CDR2 YSYEKL, per germline. The CDR3 is 15 amino acids. V was clipped by 4 bases and J by 0 bases, with 10 bases between them. The CDR3 DNA reads as TGCGCCAGCAGCCCACAGGATTATAGCAATCAGCCCCAGCATTTT. Its protein is CASSPQDYSNQPQHF.

The genes are TRBV11-2 and TRBJ2-1; perhaps TRBD2 as D (7 bases). V lost 3 bases to trimming and J lost 6 bases, with 9 bases between them. The germline gives CDR1 SGHAT, CDR2 FQNNGV. The CDR3 has 13 residues. The CDR3 DNA follows: TGTGCCAGCAGCTTGGGGGGGCCCAATGAGCAGTTCTTC. As protein: CASSLGGPNEQFF.

The rearrangement joins TRBV30 to TRBJ1-2; 10 bases agree with TRBD1. This CDR3 comprises 15 residues. J lost 6 bases, V lost 4 bases, and 11 bases had no gene match. CDR1 is GTSNPN, CDR2 SVGIG, per germline (reference sequence). The chain's CDR3 is CAWIRPTGGYDGYTF. Written as DNA, the CDR3 is TGTGCCTGGATTCGCCCGACAGGGGGCTACGATGGCTACACCTTC. Using reference TRBV30 and TRBJ1-2 for the parts outside the CDR3, the full variable domain is SQTIHQWPATLVQPVGSPLSLECTVEGTSNPNLYWYRQAAGRGLQLLFYSVGIGQISSEVPQNLSASRPQDRQFILSSKKLLLSDSGFYLCAWIRPTGGYDGYTFGSGTRLTVV.

J is TRBJ2-2 and V is TRBV5-1, with TRBD2 identical over 13 bases. V was pared by 3 bases and J by 3 bases, with 5 bases of the junction left unmatched. The CDR3 extends over 17 amino acids. CDR1 and CDR2 from the germline V gene are SGHRS and YFSETQ. The chain's CDR3 is CASSWGTSGIYTGELFF. As DNA, the CDR3 is TGCGCCAGCAGCTGGGGGACTAGCGGGATTTACACCGGGGAGCTGTTTTTT.

The CDR3 sequence: CASSEYTREAFF. In nucleotides, the CDR3 is TGTGCCAGCAGTGAATATACCCGAGAGGCTTTCTTT. The chain links TRBV6-1 to TRBJ1-1; no definite D call. The germline gives CDR1 MNHNS, CDR2 SASEGT. V lost 2 bases to trimming and J lost 11 bases, with 12 bases between them. CDR3 length equals 12 residues.

This chain uses TRBV6-5 with TRBJ2-1; D might be TRBD2 (5 bases). Trimming took off 8 bases at V and 7 bases at J, with 15 bases between the two ends. This CDR3 has 13 amino acids. Germline assignment: CDR1 MNHEY and CDR2 SVGAGI. This CDR3 reads CASQQSPGNEQFF. The CDR3, as DNA: TGTGCCAGCCAGCAGTCCCCGGGGAATGAGCAGTTCTTC.

The CDR3 is CASSLAGSREKLFF. For the CDR3, the DNA is TGCGCCAGCAGCTTGGCCGGGTCTCGGGAAAAACTGTTTTTT. V usage is TRBV5-1 and J usage is TRBJ1-4; D gene unclear. Trimming removed 0 bases from V and 8 bases from J, with 11 bases in between. This CDR3 contains 14 residues. Germline V gene lookup returns CDR1 SGHRS and CDR2 YFSETQ.

The V and J genes are TRBV30 and TRBJ2-5; 8 nucleotides agree with TRBD2. The CDR3 length is 16 residues. Germline loops: CDR1 GTSNPN, CDR2 SVGIG (reference sequence). V shed 0 bases, J shed 5 bases, and the junction held 11 bases outside the gene matches. CDR3 sequence reads: CAWSVRGGHESETQYF. The CDR3 DNA reads as TGTGCCTGGAGTGTACGCGGGGGGCATGAATCGGAGACCCAGTACTTC.

This chain joins TRBV24-1 and TRBJ2-2; D is unclear. This CDR3 has 12 residues. Trimming cost V 6 bases and J 3 bases, with 4 bases left between them. Germline V gene lookup returns CDR1 KGHDR and CDR2 SFDVKD. CDR3 protein: CATSSYTGELFF. CDR3 DNA: TGTGCCACCAGTAGCTACACCGGGGAGCTGTTTTTT.

The rearrangement links TRBV7-3 to TRBJ2-3, with D possibly matching TRBD2 (5 bases). The V and J ends lost 2 bases and 5 bases respectively, with 14 bases between them. This CDR3 has 15 amino acids. The germline gives CDR1 SGHTA, CDR2 FQGTGA. CDR3 bases: TGTGCCAGCAGCTTAGGAGGATGGGATGGAGATACGCAGTATTTT. This encodes CASSLGGWDGDTQYF.

There are a few counts of this clone. The chain carries TRBV6-2 or TRBV6-3 and TRBJ2-1; 10 nucleotides agree with TRBD2. The trim removed 5 bases at V and 8 bases at J, leaving 9 bases unmatched. This CDR3 contains 15 residues. CDR1 and CDR2 from the germline V gene are MNHEY and SVGEGT. The CDR3 region is CASSLPTSGRYEQFF. The CDR3 DNA follows: TGTGCCAGCAGTCTCCCGACTAGCGGGCGGTATGAGCAGTTCTTC.

This rearrangement joins TRBV19 to TRBJ2-1, with 8 bases fitting TRBD1. Losses at the gene ends were 3 bases for V and 6 bases for J; bases not matched to a gene: 4. Germline CDR1 LNHDA, CDR2 SQIVND (reference sequence). The CDR3 runs 14 residues. The CDR3 region is CASSIRTGLNEQFF. The CDR3 region has the DNA TGTGCCAGTAGTATTAGGACAGGGCTCAATGAGCAGTTCTTC.

The chain links TRBV5-1 to TRBJ1-6; TRBD1 matches 7 bases. CDR1 and CDR2 (germline): SGHRS, YFSETQ. The V segment lost 0 bases and the J segment 5 bases; nucleotides outside the gene matches: 5. This CDR3 contains 16 residues. The DNA of the CDR3 is TGCGCCAGCAGCTTGGCGCAGGGACAGAATAATTCACCCCTCCACTTT. The encoded protein is CASSLAQGQNNSPLHF.

This clone has more than one count but fewer than ten. At one boundary the junction diverges from the germline segment, which might be a read error. The CDR3 DNA is TGTGCCACCAGAGATTCCGACGGGGGATCCGGGGAGCTGTTTTTT. Amino acids: CATRDSDGGSGELFF. The V call is TRBV24-1, the J call TRBJ2-2; tentatively, D is TRBD2 (6 bases). CDR1 is KGHDR, CDR2 SFDVKD, per germline. This CDR3 has 15 amino acids.